These 20 T cell receptor beta chains came from one sample sequenced in a study of blood T cell repertoires in COVID-19. The protocol was immunoSEQ multiplex PCR, while the TCRdb copy is restricted to in-frame clones and leaves out a portion. The repertoire includes tens of thousands of clones, around 90% of them detected once, and less than 6% sits in the top ten. Sequencing was carried out using peripheral blood. Receptors were obtained from a woman of 80 years or more with acute or convalescent COVID-19.

The chain joins TRBV2 to TRBJ1-5, with 11 bases matching TRBD1. CDR1 and CDR2 (germline): SNHLY, FYNNEI. This CDR3 region has 15 residues. J lost 4 bases, V lost 6 bases, and 5 bases had no gene match. The chain's CDR3 is CASRSGQGANQPQHF. DNA for the CDR3: TGTGCCAGCAGATCCGGACAGGGGGCGAATCAGCCCCAGCATTTT.

The rearrangement uses TRBV12-3 or TRBV12-4 and TRBJ1-2; D perhaps matches TRBD1 (6 bases). V lost 3 bases, J lost 4 bases, and 9 bases lay in between. CDR3 length: 13 residues. The chain's CDR3 is CASSFRGGYGYTF. CDR3 nucleotide sequence: TGTGCCAGCAGTTTCAGGGGCGGCTATGGCTACACCTTC.

Turning to this clone: A junction end diverges from the germline sequence, so it may reflect a read error. The sample has other DNA sequences that encode this CDR3 too. The chain has TRBV2 and TRBJ1-2; no firm D call. CDR3 size: 13 residues. Germline CDR1 and CDR2: SNHLY and FYNNEI. CDR3 coding DNA: TGTGCCAGCAGTGGCTCCGGTAACTATGGTTACACCTTC. Protein sequence: CASSGSGNYGYTF.

The V gene is TRBV6-5, the J gene TRBJ2-1; D gene uncertain. V was clipped by 0 bases and J by 0 bases, with 9 bases between them. Germline V gene lookup returns CDR1 MNHEY and CDR2 SVGAGI. The CDR3 has 16 amino acids. The CDR3 DNA sequence: TGTGCCAGCAGTTACTCGATTTCCAGCTCCTACAATGAGCAGTTCTTC. Its protein is CASSYSISSSYNEQFF.

This clone was recorded a few times. This chain uses TRBV10-2 with TRBJ2-7; D possibly corresponds to TRBD1 (6 bases). CDR1 and CDR2 (germline): WSHSY, SAAADI. The CDR3 is made up of 13 amino acids. V gave up 4 bases and J gave up 4 bases, with 11 bases separating them. CDR3 coding DNA: TGCGCCAGCAGTGCTTTCAGGGGTTACGAGCAGTACTTC. Translated: CASSAFRGYEQYF.

The chain couples TRBV15 to TRBJ2-1; 7 bases are shared with TRBD1. Germline V gene lookup returns CDR1 LNHNV and CDR2 YYDKDF (reference sequence). CDR3 length: 14 residues. V gave up 7 bases and J gave up 2 bases; unmatched junction bases: 5. CDR3 loop: CATKWDRAYNEQFF. The DNA of the CDR3 is TGTGCCACCAAGTGGGACAGAGCCTACAATGAGCAGTTCTTC. The full variable domain, with the rest looked up from reference TRBV15 and TRBJ2-1, is DAMVIQNPRYQVTQFGKPVTLSCSQTLNHNVMYWYQQKSSQAPKLLFHYYDKDFNNEADTPDNFQSRRPNTSFCFLDIRSPGLGDTAMYLCATKWDRAYNEQFFGPGTRLTVL.

The J gene is TRBJ2-1, the V gene TRBV6-5; 14 bases are shared with TRBD2. The germline gives CDR1 MNHEY, CDR2 SVGAGI. With V trimmed by 6 bases and J by 9 bases, 7 bases remained unmatched. There are 15 residues in the CDR3. CDR3 sequence: CASRPTSGGAFEQFF. The CDR3, as DNA: TGTGCCAGCAGACCGACTAGCGGGGGGGCGTTTGAGCAGTTCTTC.

This clone came up once. This chain connects TRBV19 to TRBJ1-2; the D gene is possibly TRBD1 (6 bases). This CDR3 contains 13 residues. V lost 5 bases and J 2 bases, leaving 9 bases between the germline ends. Germline V lookup: CDR1 LNHDA, CDR2 SQIVND (reference sequence). The CDR3 DNA reads TGTGCCAGTAGTGTCGACAGGAACTATGGCTACACCTTC. Residues: CASSVDRNYGYTF. The complete variable domain, with remaining parts taken from reference TRBV19 and TRBJ1-2, reads DGGITQSPKYLFRKEGQNVTLSCEQNLNHDAMYWYRQDPGQGLRLIYYSQIVNDFQKGDIAEGYSVSREKKESFPLTVTSAQKNPTAFYLCASSVDRNYGYTFGSGTRLTVV.

The gene calls are TRBV5-6 and TRBJ1-6; D uncertain. This CDR3 is 12 amino acids long. Per germline, CDR1 SGHDT and CDR2 YYEEEE. The V end was cut by 4 bases, the J end by 8 bases, with 7 bases between. The CDR3 nucleotides read TGTGCCAGCAGCGTTCGTGATTCACCCCTCCACTTT. Residues: CASSVRDSPLHF.

The rearrangement links TRBV15 to TRBJ2-7, with D unresolved. Deletions cut 4 bases from V and 2 bases from J, with 3 bases between. The CDR3 consists of 11 residues. Per germline, CDR1 LNHNV and CDR2 YYDKDF (reference sequence). The DNA for the CDR3 is TGTGCCACCAGCACCGCCTACGAGCAGTACTTC. Protein sequence: CATSTAYEQYF.

The chain uses TRBV5-6 and TRBJ2-4, with TRBD1 identical over 7 bases. The CDR3 extends over 17 amino acids. Germline V lookup: CDR1 SGHDT, CDR2 YYEEEE. The ends lost 4 bases at V and 0 bases at J; junction bases unmatched: 10. CDR3 protein: CASSAGDSNLAKNIQYF. CDR3 DNA sequence: TGTGCCAGCAGCGCCGGGGACAGCAACTTAGCCAAAAACATTCAGTACTTC.

The chain combines TRBV5-1 with TRBJ1-2, with TRBD1 matching 8 bases. This CDR3 spans 12 amino acids. With V trimmed by 4 bases and J by 8 bases, 4 bases remained unmatched. Germline values: CDR1 SGHRS, CDR2 YFSETQ. The CDR3 DNA is TGCGCCAGCAGCAGTACAGGGGGAGGCTACACCTTC. Translated, it gives CASSSTGGGYTF.

The chain employs TRBV5-1 and TRBJ2-2; D is undetermined. CDR1 and CDR2 from the germline V gene are SGHRS and YFSETQ. The CDR3 is 13 residues long. V was shortened by 6 bases and J by 4 bases, with 10 bases between the two germline ends. CDR3 residues: CASTQAGTGELFF. The CDR3 coding sequence is TGCGCCAGCACCCAGGCTGGCACCGGGGAGCTGTTTTTT.

The CDR3 nucleotides are TGTGCCAGCAGCCAAGACGGGAGCCTGGGGCCCCAGCATTTT. This encodes CASSQDGSLGPQHF. The rearrangement links TRBV3-1 (or the pseudogene TRBV3-2) to TRBJ1-5; no clear D gene. CDR3 length: 14 residues. V shed 0 bases and J shed 9 bases, with 12 bases lying between them. Germline V gene data show CDR1 as LGHDT and CDR2 as YNNKEL (reference sequence).

This clone was seen a handful of times. The rearrangement joins TRBV28 to TRBJ2-1; 9 bases map to TRBD2. V shed 9 bases and J 4 bases; nucleotides not matched to a gene: 7. This CDR3 is 14 amino acids long. The germline CDR1 and CDR2 sequences are MDHEN and SYDVKM. CDR3 sequence (DNA): TGTGCCAGTAATAGCGGGGGACAATACAATGAGCAGTTCTTC. Translation: CASNSGGQYNEQFF.

The gene calls are TRBV6-5 and TRBJ2-7; 8 bases align to TRBD1. The CDR3 covers 14 residues. The germline gives CDR1 MNHEY, CDR2 SVGAGI. Germline trimming cut 7 bases from V and 1 base from J; bases unmatched to any gene: 6. CDR3 coding DNA: TGTGCCAGCAAGAGGGACAGGCCTTCCTACGAGCAGTACTTC. Its translation is CASKRDRPSYEQYF.

The gene calls are TRBV12-3 or TRBV12-4 and TRBJ1-1, with D perhaps matching TRBD1 (5 bases). Trimming took 11 bases from V and 3 from J, leaving 10 bases between them. This CDR3 region has 11 residues. The CDR3 nucleotides read TGTGCCTCCCGCAGGGACACTGAAGCTTTCTTT. As protein: CASRRDTEAFF.

The genes are TRBV7-9 and TRBJ1-2; TRBD1 agrees at 8 bases. Germline V gene data show CDR1 as SEHNR and CDR2 as FQNEAQ (reference sequence). This CDR3 contains 15 residues. J was trimmed by 2 bases and V by 3 bases; bases with no gene match: 5. CDR3 in DNA: TGTGCCAGCAGCTTGGCCAGGGGGCTCAACTATGGCTACACCTTC. Protein: CASSLARGLNYGYTF. The full variable domain, in which reference TRBV7-9 and TRBJ1-2 provide the parts outside the CDR3, is DTGVSQNPRHKITKRGQNVTFRCDPISEHNRLYWYRQTLGQGPEFLTYFQNEAQLEKSRLLSDRFSAERPKGSFSTLEIQRTEQGDSAMYLCASSLARGLNYGYTFGSGTRLTVV.

J is TRBJ1-4 and V is TRBV2, with D possibly being TRBD1 (6 bases). The CDR3 totals 14 residues. The V end lost 3 bases, the J end lost 7 bases, and 12 bases lay between the germline ends. CDR1 is SNHLY and CDR2 is FYNNEI in the germline V gene. The CDR3 sequence is CASSDLQGPEKLFF. The CDR3 DNA sequence: TGTGCCAGCAGTGATCTACAGGGTCCTGAAAAACTGTTTTTT.

Comments on this clone: The same CDR3 arises from other DNA sequences in this sample as well. The chain joins TRBV5-1 to TRBJ2-7; 7 bases align to TRBD2. This CDR3 has 14 amino acids. Germline CDR1 SGHRS, CDR2 YFSETQ. The V segment lost 2 bases and the J segment 2 bases; nucleotides outside the gene matches: 4. In DNA form, the CDR3 reads TGCGCCAGCAGCTTCTCAGCGGGGACCTACGAGCAGTACTTC. This gives the protein CASSFSAGTYEQYF.